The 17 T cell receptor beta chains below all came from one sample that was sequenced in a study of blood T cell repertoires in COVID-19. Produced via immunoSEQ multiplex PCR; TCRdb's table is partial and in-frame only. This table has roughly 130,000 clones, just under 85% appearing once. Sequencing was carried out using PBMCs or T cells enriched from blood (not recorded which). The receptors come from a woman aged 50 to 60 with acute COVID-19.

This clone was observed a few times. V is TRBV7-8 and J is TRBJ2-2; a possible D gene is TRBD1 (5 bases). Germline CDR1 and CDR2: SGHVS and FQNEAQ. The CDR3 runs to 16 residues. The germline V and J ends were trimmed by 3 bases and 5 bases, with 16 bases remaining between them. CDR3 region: CASSFSGMIRTGELFF. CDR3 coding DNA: TGTGCCAGCAGCTTTTCAGGGATGATTAGGACCGGGGAGCTGTTTTTT.

The CDR3 DNA reads TGTGCCAGCAGCCCCGGACAGTGGTACAATGAGCAGTTCTTC. It is translated as CASSPGQWYNEQFF. V is TRBV11-3 and J is TRBJ2-1, with a tentative D call TRBD1 (6 bases). The V and J ends lost 5 bases and 4 bases respectively, with 12 bases between them. The CDR3 is 14 amino acids. Germline V gene data show CDR1 as SGHNT and CDR2 as YENEEA. Full variable domain (outside the CDR3, taken from reference TRBV11-3 and TRBJ2-1): EAGVVQSPRYKIIEKKQPVAFWCNPISGHNTLYWYLQNLGQGPELLIRYENEEAVDDSQLPKDRFSAERLKGVDSTLKIQPAELGDSAVYLCASSPGQWYNEQFFGPGTRLTVL.

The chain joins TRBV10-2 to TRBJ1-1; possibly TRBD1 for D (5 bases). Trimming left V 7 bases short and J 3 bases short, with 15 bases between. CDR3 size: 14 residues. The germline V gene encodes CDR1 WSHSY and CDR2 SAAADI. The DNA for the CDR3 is TGCGCCAGCAACCTGGCGGGGCAGCACACTGAAGCTTTCTTT. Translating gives CASNLAGQHTEAFF.

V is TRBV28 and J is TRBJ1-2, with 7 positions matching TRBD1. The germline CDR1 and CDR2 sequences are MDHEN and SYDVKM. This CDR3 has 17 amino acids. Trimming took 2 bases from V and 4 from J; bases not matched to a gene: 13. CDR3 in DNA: TGTGCCAGCAGTTTAGCCACAGGGGTTGGGTTTAGCTATGGCTACACCTTC. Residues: CASSLATGVGFSYGYTF.

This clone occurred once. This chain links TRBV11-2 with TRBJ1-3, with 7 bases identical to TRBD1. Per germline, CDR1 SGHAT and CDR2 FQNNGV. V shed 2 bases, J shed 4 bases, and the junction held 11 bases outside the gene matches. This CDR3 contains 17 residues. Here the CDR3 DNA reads TGTGCCAGCAGCTTATCCGGAAAAACAGGGGCCGGAAACACCATATATTTT. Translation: CASSLSGKTGAGNTIYF.

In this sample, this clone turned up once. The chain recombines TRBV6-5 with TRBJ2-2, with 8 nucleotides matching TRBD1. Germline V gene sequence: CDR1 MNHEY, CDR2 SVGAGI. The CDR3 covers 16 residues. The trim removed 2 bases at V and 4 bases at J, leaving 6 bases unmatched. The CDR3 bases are TGTGCCAGCAGTTACAGTCAGGGGGCCCGCACCGGGGAGCTGTTTTTT. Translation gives CASSYSQGARTGELFF.

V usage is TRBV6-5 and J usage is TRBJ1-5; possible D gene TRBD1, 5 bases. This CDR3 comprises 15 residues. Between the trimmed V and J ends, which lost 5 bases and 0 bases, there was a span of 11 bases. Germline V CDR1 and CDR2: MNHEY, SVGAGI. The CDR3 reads CASSPSTDSNQPQHF. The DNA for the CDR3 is TGTGCCAGCAGTCCCTCGACAGATAGCAATCAGCCCCAGCATTTT.

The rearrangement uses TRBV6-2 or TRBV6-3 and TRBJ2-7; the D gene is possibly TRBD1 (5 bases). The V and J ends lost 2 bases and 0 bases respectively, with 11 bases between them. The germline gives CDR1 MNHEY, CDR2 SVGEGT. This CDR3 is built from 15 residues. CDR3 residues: CASSYISDSSYEQYF. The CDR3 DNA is TGTGCCAGCAGTTACATCAGCGACAGCTCCTACGAGCAGTACTTC.

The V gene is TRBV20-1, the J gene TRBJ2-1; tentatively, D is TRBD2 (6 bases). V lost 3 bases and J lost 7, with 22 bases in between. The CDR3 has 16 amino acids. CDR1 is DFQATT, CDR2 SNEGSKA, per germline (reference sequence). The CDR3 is CSASPPQRASLNEQFF. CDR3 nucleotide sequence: TGCAGTGCTAGTCCCCCCCAGCGGGCTAGCCTAAATGAGCAGTTCTTC.

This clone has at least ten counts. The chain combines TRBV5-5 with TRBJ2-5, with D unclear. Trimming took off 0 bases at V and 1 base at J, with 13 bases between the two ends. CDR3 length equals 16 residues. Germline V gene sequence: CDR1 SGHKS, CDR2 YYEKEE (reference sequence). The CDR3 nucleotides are TGTGCCAGCAGCTTGGCCGGGTATGGCTCCCAAGAGACCCAGTACTTC. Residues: CASSLAGYGSQETQYF.

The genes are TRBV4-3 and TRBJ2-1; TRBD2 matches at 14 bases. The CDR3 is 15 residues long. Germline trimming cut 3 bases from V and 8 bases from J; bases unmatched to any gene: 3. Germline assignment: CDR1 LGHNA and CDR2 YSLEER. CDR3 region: CASSQGLAGEYEQFF. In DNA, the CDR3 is TGCGCCAGCAGCCAGGGACTAGCGGGAGAATATGAGCAGTTCTTC.

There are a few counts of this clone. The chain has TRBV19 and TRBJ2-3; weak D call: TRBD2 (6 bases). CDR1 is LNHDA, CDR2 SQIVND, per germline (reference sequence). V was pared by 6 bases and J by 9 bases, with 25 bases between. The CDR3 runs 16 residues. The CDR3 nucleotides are TGTGCCAGTAGCACCACGGGGGAACCCAGTGCGGGAACGCAGTATTTT. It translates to CASSTTGEPSAGTQYF.

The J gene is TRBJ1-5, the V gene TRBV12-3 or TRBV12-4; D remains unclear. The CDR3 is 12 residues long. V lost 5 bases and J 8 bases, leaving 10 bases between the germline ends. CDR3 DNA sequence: TGTGCCAGCAGTCCTACCCTAGAGCCCCAGCATTTT. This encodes CASSPTLEPQHF.

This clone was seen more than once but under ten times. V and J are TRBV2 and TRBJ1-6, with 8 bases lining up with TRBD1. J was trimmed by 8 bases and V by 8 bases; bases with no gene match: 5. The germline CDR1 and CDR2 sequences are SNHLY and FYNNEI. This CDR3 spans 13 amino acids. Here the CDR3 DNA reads TGTGCCAGCGCAGGACAGGGTGATTCACCCCTCCACTTT. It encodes CASAGQGDSPLHF.

The CDR3 DNA sequence: TGTGCCAGCAGCCTCCAGGGCGGGAGCAATGGCTACACCTTC. It codes for CASSLQGGSNGYTF. This rearrangement joins TRBV14 to TRBJ1-2, with D maybe TRBD1 (5 bases). The CDR3 runs 14 residues. Looked up from germline, CDR1 is SGHDN and CDR2 is FVKESK. With 4 bases removed from V and 6 bases from J, the gap between germline ends came to 15 bases.

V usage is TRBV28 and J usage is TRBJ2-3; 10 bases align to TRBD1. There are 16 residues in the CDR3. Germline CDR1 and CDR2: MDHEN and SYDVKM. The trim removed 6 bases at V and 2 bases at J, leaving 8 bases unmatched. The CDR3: CASRPTGQGYTDTQYF. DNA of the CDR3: TGTGCCAGCAGACCCACGGGACAGGGGTACACAGATACGCAGTATTTT.

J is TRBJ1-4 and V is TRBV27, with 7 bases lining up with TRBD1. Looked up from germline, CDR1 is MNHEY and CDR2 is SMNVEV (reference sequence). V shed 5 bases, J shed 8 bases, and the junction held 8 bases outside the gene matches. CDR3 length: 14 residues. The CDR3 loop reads CASSKQGFGEKLFF. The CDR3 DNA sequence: TGTGCCAGCAGTAAACAGGGGTTTGGGGAAAAACTGTTTTTT.